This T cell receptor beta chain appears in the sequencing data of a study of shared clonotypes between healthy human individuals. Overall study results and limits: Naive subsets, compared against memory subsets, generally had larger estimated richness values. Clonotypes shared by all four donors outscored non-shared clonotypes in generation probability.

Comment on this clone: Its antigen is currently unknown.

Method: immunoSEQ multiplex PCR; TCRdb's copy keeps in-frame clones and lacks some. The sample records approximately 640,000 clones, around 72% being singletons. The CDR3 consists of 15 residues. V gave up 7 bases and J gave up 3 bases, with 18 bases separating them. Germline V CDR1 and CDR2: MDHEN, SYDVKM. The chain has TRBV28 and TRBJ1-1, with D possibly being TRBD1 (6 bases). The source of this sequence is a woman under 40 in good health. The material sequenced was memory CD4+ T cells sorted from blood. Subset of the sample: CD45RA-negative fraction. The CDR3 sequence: CASTLGKQGYTEAFF. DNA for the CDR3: TGTGCCAGCACCCTAGGGAAGCAGGGGTACACTGAAGCTTTCTTT.